The 31 T cell receptor beta chains in this list originate from one sample, sequenced in a study of cytomegalovirus exposure and HLA in healthy donors. In the PCR, 60 Vbeta and 13 Jbeta primers were used. Libraries were prepared by immunoSEQ multiplex PCR; TCRdb keeps only in-frame clonotypes and omits some of them. In the table there are approximately 100,000 clones, more than 75% of which are singletons. Sequences were obtained from PBMCs. The origin of the receptors is a woman aged 50 to 60 in good health and CMV-seropositive.

This clone was seen a few times. The V call is TRBV7-2, the J call TRBJ1-2; D gene unclear. Germline V gene data show CDR1 as SGHTA and CDR2 as FQGNSA. Trimming took 7 bases from V and 2 from J, leaving 14 bases between them. This CDR3 comprises 14 residues. The CDR3 DNA follows: TGTGCCAGCACCACCCCAGGAAACAACTATGGCTACACCTTC. This encodes CASTTPGNNYGYTF.

This clone was observed a few times. The chain recombines TRBV10-3 with TRBJ2-2, with TRBD2 matching 8 bases. Unmatched junction bases numbered 6, after V lost 4 bases and J lost 5 bases. CDR1 is ENHRY and CDR2 is SYGVKD in the germline V gene. The CDR3 is 15 residues long. The CDR3 nucleotides are TGTGCCATCAGTGGAGAGGCGGGAGGTACCGGGGAGCTGTTTTTT. It specifies CAISGEAGGTGELFF.

This clone showed up just a few times. V is TRBV5-6 and J is TRBJ1-1, with 7 bases matching TRBD1. Germline V gene lookup returns CDR1 SGHDT and CDR2 YYEEEE. J lost 4 bases, V lost 4 bases, and 7 bases had no gene match. The CDR3 has 14 amino acids. Here the CDR3 DNA reads TGTGCCAGCAGCGCGACAGGGCTTCGCACTGAAGCTTTCTTT. It codes for CASSATGLRTEAFF. The full variable domain, with the rest looked up from reference TRBV5-6 and TRBJ1-1, is DAGVTQSPTHLIKTRGQQVTLRCSPKSGHDTVSWYQQALGQGPQFIFQYYEEEERQRGNFPDRFSGHQFPNYSSELNVNALLLGDSALYLCASSATGLRTEAFFGQGTRLTVV.

The chain employs TRBV5-4 and TRBJ2-7; TRBD2 matches at 11 bases. The V gene end was trimmed by 0 bases and the J gene end by 6 bases; junction bases not matched to a gene: 8. There are 16 residues in the CDR3. Germline CDR1 and CDR2: SGHNT and YYREEE (reference sequence). The CDR3 here is CASSLGELAGGLEQYF. CDR3 nucleotides: TGTGCCAGCAGCTTGGGGGAGCTAGCGGGGGGCCTCGAGCAGTACTTC.

The J gene is TRBJ2-5, the V gene TRBV7-8; TRBD2 might be the D (6 bases). With 1 base removed from V and 2 bases from J, the gap between germline ends came to 17 bases. Per germline, CDR1 SGHVS and CDR2 FQNEAQ. The CDR3 loop spans 17 amino acids. The CDR3 coding sequence is TGTGCCAGCAGCTTAGACTGGCGGGTAGCGGATCAAGAGACCCAGTACTTC. As protein: CASSLDWRVADQETQYF.

This clone was detected only a few times. This chain uses TRBV7-9 with TRBJ2-7, with 11 bases identical to TRBD1. The CDR3 consists of 15 residues. With V trimmed by 5 bases and J by 4 bases, 7 bases remained unmatched. The germline V gene encodes CDR1 SEHNR and CDR2 FQNEAQ (reference sequence). As DNA, the CDR3 is TGTGCCAGCAGCCGTCCGGGACAGGGGGTGTACGAGCAGTACTTC. It codes for CASSRPGQGVYEQYF.

The chain joins TRBV11-2 to TRBJ2-2; a possible D gene is TRBD1 (5 bases). Germline V CDR1 and CDR2: SGHAT, FQNNGV. The CDR3 length is 15 residues. Trimming shortened V by 3 bases and J by 8 bases, and 16 bases separated the two germline ends. The CDR3 protein is CASSFQGSTSGELFF. The CDR3, as DNA: TGTGCCAGCAGCTTTCAGGGCAGCACTTCGGGGGAGCTGTTTTTT.

This rearrangement joins TRBV7-9 to TRBJ2-5; 7 positions match TRBD1. The J call may not be correct, given that the DNA end is closer to TRBJ2-7. CDR1 and CDR2 from the germline V gene are SEHNR and FQNEAQ (reference sequence). The length of the CDR3 is 15 residues. The CDR3 spells CASSSRDREPYEQYF. The CDR3 nucleotides read TGTGCCAGCAGCTCTCGGGACAGAGAACCTTACGAGCAGTACTTC.

The CDR3 protein is CASSLESLGSYEQYF. The CDR3, as DNA: TGCGCCAGCAGCTTGGAATCCCTCGGGTCCTACGAGCAGTACTTC. The chain recombines TRBV5-1 with TRBJ2-7, with D uncertain. The CDR3 runs to 15 residues. Deletions cut 0 bases from V and 1 base from J, with 11 bases between. Germline V gene sequence: CDR1 SGHRS, CDR2 YFSETQ. Drawing the rest from reference TRBV5-1 and TRBJ2-7, the complete variable domain is KAGVTQTPRYLIKTRGQQVTLSCSPISGHRSVSWYQQTPGQGLQFLFEYFSETQRNKGNFPGRFSGRQFSNSRSEMNVSTLELGDSALYLCASSLESLGSYEQYFGPGTRLTVT.

This chain uses TRBV9 with TRBJ2-3; 9 bases fit TRBD2. Germline values: CDR1 SGDLS, CDR2 YYNGEE. The CDR3 has 18 residues. J gave up 1 base and V 4 bases, and 13 bases lay outside the gene matches. CDR3 in DNA: TGTGCCAGCAGCCCAGAGGGCCGGGGCGGGAGGGGCACAGATACGCAGTATTTT. Translated, it gives CASSPEGRGGRGTDTQYF.

The rearrangement links TRBV4-2 to TRBJ2-3, with 8 nucleotides matching TRBD2. Unmatched junction bases numbered 9, after V lost 0 bases and J lost 7 bases. CDR1 LGHNA and CDR2 YNFKEQ come from the germline V gene. CDR3 size: 16 residues. The CDR3 coding sequence is TGTGCCAGCAGCCAAGATATGAGCGGGAGTGCTTATACGCAGTATTTT. Amino acid sequence: CASSQDMSGSAYTQYF.

The chain links TRBV2 to TRBJ2-5, with TRBD2 matching over 7 bases. The germline V gene encodes CDR1 SNHLY and CDR2 FYNNEI. J lost 3 bases, V lost 6 bases, and 1 base had no gene match. The CDR3 is 12 amino acids. This CDR3 is CASRGGEETQYF. For the CDR3, the DNA is TGTGCCAGCAGGGGGGGGGAAGAGACCCAGTACTTC.

This chain links TRBV9 with TRBJ2-2; TRBD1 agrees at 7 bases. This CDR3 is built from 17 residues. V shed 4 bases and J 1 base; nucleotides not matched to a gene: 10. CDR1 and CDR2 from the germline V gene are SGDLS and YYNGEE. CDR3 protein: CASSSPIGTVNTGELFF. The CDR3 DNA follows: TGTGCCAGCAGCTCGCCTATTGGGACAGTGAACACCGGGGAGCTGTTTTTT.

The chain has TRBV7-9 and TRBJ1-1, with D perhaps TRBD1 (5 bases). Germline values: CDR1 SEHNR, CDR2 FQNEAQ (reference sequence). This CDR3 spans 14 amino acids. Trimming stripped 3 bases from V and 1 base from J, with 9 bases between. The CDR3 loop reads CASSFREGNTEAFF. DNA of the CDR3: TGTGCCAGCAGCTTCAGGGAGGGGAACACTGAAGCTTTCTTT.

The V call is TRBV7-8, the J call TRBJ2-2, with TRBD1 matching 8 bases. V lost 2 bases and J lost 5; bases outside the gene matches: 13. Germline values: CDR1 SGHVS, CDR2 FQNEAQ. The CDR3 is made up of 18 amino acids. The CDR3 nucleotides read TGTGCCAGCAGCTTAACAGATCCGGGACAGGTCTTGACCGGGGAGCTGTTTTTT. Translation gives CASSLTDPGQVLTGELFF.

V usage is TRBV30 and J usage is TRBJ2-7; possible D gene TRBD1, 5 bases. V lost 4 bases, J lost 3 bases, and 10 bases lay in between. The CDR3 spans 12 residues. Per the germline V gene, CDR1 is GTSNPN and CDR2 is SVGIG (reference sequence). As DNA, the CDR3 is TGTGCCTGGATAGGGGCAGACTACGAGCAGTACTTC. Protein product: CAWIGADYEQYF.

The rearrangement uses TRBV9 and TRBJ1-1; D is ambiguous. Trimming removed 0 bases from V and 3 bases from J, with 6 bases in between. CDR3 length: 13 residues. Looked up from germline, CDR1 is SGDLS and CDR2 is YYNGEE. This CDR3 is CASSVGRDTEAFF. For the CDR3, the DNA is TGTGCCAGCAGCGTAGGACGGGACACTGAAGCTTTCTTT.

The chain uses TRBV2 and TRBJ1-1; 7 positions agree with TRBD1. Germline V CDR1 and CDR2: SNHLY, FYNNEI. CDR3 size: 16 residues. After removal of 4 bases from V and 5 bases from J, the junction contained 13 bases not matched to a gene. In DNA form, the CDR3 reads TGTGCCAGCAGTGGGGCGGTGGGCAGGGGGGAAACTGAAGCTTTCTTT. The encoded protein is CASSGAVGRGETEAFF.

This clone has a handful of counts. The gene calls are TRBV2 and TRBJ2-7; 8 bases map to TRBD1. This CDR3 is 13 amino acids long. The V gene's germline CDR1 is SNHLY and CDR2 FYNNEI. With V trimmed by 6 bases and J by 5 bases, 6 bases remained unmatched. CDR3 coding DNA: TGTGCCAGCAGATCAGCACAGGGGGACGAGCAGTACTTC. As protein: CASRSAQGDEQYF.

The chain links TRBV11-2 to TRBJ1-1; TRBD1 might be the D (6 bases). CDR3 size: 16 residues. The germline V gene has CDR1 SGHAT and CDR2 FQNNGV. V lost 5 bases to trimming and J lost 0 bases, with 16 bases between them. CDR3 region: CASSLMGAGVNTEAFF. CDR3 in DNA: TGTGCCAGCAGCCTTATGGGGGCAGGGGTGAACACTGAAGCTTTCTTT.

The J gene is TRBJ2-6, the V gene TRBV19; D ambiguous. The V gene lost 5 bases and the J gene lost 0 bases, with 8 bases spanning the gap. There are 15 residues in the CDR3. CDR1 LNHDA and CDR2 SQIVND come from the germline V gene (reference sequence). The CDR3, as DNA: TGTGCCAGTAGTCCTCGCGGCTCTGGGGCCAACGTCCTGACTTTC. This translates into CASSPRGSGANVLTF.

A few counts support this clone. The chain employs TRBV5-6 and TRBJ1-2, with 7 bases lining up with TRBD1. Germline V lookup: CDR1 SGHDT, CDR2 YYEEEE. The CDR3 sequence is 15 residues long. V lost 1 base and J lost 4; bases outside the gene matches: 7. The CDR3 bases are TGTGCCAGCAGCTTGAAGGGACAGATTTCCTATGGCTACACCTTC. Translation: CASSLKGQISYGYTF. Drawing the rest from reference TRBV5-6 and TRBJ1-2, the complete variable domain is DAGVTQSPTHLIKTRGQQVTLRCSPKSGHDTVSWYQQALGQGPQFIFQYYEEEERQRGNFPDRFSGHQFPNYSSELNVNALLLGDSALYLCASSLKGQISYGYTFGSGTRLTVV.

The chain carries TRBV5-1 and TRBJ2-1, with TRBD2 matching 14 bases. The CDR3 is 15 amino acids. After removal of 4 bases from V and 7 bases from J, the junction contained 4 bases not matched to a gene. Per the germline V gene, CDR1 is SGHRS and CDR2 is YFSETQ. CDR3 sequence reads: CASSRGLAGENEQFF. CDR3 nucleotide sequence: TGCGCCAGCAGCAGGGGACTAGCGGGGGAAAATGAGCAGTTCTTC.

This chain links TRBV12-5 with TRBJ2-5; D is undetermined. Germline values: CDR1 LGHNT, CDR2 FRNRAP. The CDR3 consists of 13 residues. Trimming cost V 6 bases and J 7 bases, with 15 bases left between them. This CDR3 reads CASGPEASRTQYF. For the CDR3, the DNA is TGTGCTAGTGGCCCCGAAGCCTCCCGGACCCAGTACTTC.

The chain combines TRBV6-5 with TRBJ2-3; tentatively, D is TRBD1 (5 bases). Trimming removed 8 bases at V and 0 bases at J, with 9 bases between. In germline, CDR1 is MNHEY, CDR2 SVGAGI. This CDR3 is built from 13 residues. The CDR3 spells CASCDSSTDTQYF. The CDR3 region has the DNA TGTGCCAGCTGCGACAGTAGCACAGATACGCAGTATTTT.

This clone has more than one count but fewer than ten. The chain couples TRBV7-2 to TRBJ2-5, with D unresolved. Germline-derived CDR1 and CDR2 are SGHTA and FQGNSA. V dropped 4 bases and J dropped 9 bases, with 15 bases sitting between them. The CDR3 has 13 amino acids. CDR3: CASSSTRLWAQYF. CDR3 DNA sequence: TGTGCCAGCAGCTCAACACGACTTTGGGCCCAGTACTTC.

The gene calls are TRBV5-6 and TRBJ1-1; 9 bases map to TRBD1. Germline V gene data show CDR1 as SGHDT and CDR2 as YYEEEE. Trimming at V came to 3 bases and at J to 0 bases, leaving 6 bases not matched to a gene. The CDR3 contains 16 residues. CDR3 coding DNA: TGTGCCAGCAGCTCTCCGGGACAGGGATTGAACACTGAAGCTTTCTTT. Translation: CASSSPGQGLNTEAFF.

The gene calls are TRBV5-1 and TRBJ2-3; D is unresolved. The germline V gene has CDR1 SGHRS and CDR2 YFSETQ. V was trimmed by 2 bases and J by 2 bases, leaving 6 bases between them. CDR3 length: 13 residues. CDR3 nucleotides: TGCGCCAGCAGCTTACAGCCCACAGATACGCAGTATTTT. As protein: CASSLQPTDTQYF.

This clone came up a few times. The chain has TRBV7-9 and TRBJ2-3, with D possibly being TRBD1 (5 bases). The CDR3 loop spans 12 amino acids. The ends were cut back, 7 bases at V and 2 bases at J, with 7 bases in the middle. Germline CDR1 reads SEHNR; CDR2 reads FQNEAQ (reference sequence). DNA of the CDR3: TGTGCCAGCAAGGGGAACACAGATACGCAGTATTTT. Translation: CASKGNTDTQYF.

The chain couples TRBV2 to TRBJ2-3, with TRBD2 matching over 8 bases. The CDR3 covers 15 residues. Trimming took 5 bases from V and 12 from J; bases not matched to a gene: 16. The V gene's germline CDR1 is SNHLY and CDR2 FYNNEI. CDR3: CASSRTSLREDKQYF. The CDR3 nucleotides are TGTGCCAGCAGTAGGACTAGCCTCCGGGAGGATAAACAGTATTTT. Complete variable domain (other parts from reference TRBV2 and TRBJ2-3): EPEVTQTPSHQVTQMGQEVILRCVPISNHLYFYWYRQILGQKVEFLVSFYNNEISEKSEIFDDQFSVERPDGSNFTLKIRSTKLEDSAMYFCASSRTSLREDKQYFGPGTRLTVL.

The V gene is TRBV23-1, the J gene TRBJ2-7; 9 bases fit TRBD1. TRBV23-1 is designated an ORF whose function remains uncertain. Unmatched junction bases numbered 9, after V lost 1 base and J lost 2 bases. This CDR3 comprises 17 residues. The CDR3 spells CASSQLAGTGKTYEQYF. DNA for the CDR3: TGCGCCAGCAGTCAATTAGCCGGGACAGGGAAAACCTACGAGCAGTACTTC.